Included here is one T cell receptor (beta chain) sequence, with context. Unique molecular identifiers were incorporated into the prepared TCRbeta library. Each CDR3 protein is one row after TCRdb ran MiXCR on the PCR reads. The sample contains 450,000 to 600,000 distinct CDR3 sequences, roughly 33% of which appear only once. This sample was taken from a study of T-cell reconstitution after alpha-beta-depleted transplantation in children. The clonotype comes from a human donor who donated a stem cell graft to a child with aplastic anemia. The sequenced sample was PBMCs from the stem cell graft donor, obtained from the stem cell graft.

As DNA, the CDR3 is TGTGCCAGCAGCCGCGGGGCTTTAACTAACTATGGCTACACCTTC. It codes for CASSRGALTNYGYTF. The rearrangement links TRBV5-6 to TRBJ1-2, with D maybe TRBD1 (5 bases). The V gene lost 4 bases and the J gene lost 0 bases, with 13 bases spanning the gap. Germline V gene sequence: CDR1 SGHDT, CDR2 YYEEEE. CDR3 length: 15 amino acids.